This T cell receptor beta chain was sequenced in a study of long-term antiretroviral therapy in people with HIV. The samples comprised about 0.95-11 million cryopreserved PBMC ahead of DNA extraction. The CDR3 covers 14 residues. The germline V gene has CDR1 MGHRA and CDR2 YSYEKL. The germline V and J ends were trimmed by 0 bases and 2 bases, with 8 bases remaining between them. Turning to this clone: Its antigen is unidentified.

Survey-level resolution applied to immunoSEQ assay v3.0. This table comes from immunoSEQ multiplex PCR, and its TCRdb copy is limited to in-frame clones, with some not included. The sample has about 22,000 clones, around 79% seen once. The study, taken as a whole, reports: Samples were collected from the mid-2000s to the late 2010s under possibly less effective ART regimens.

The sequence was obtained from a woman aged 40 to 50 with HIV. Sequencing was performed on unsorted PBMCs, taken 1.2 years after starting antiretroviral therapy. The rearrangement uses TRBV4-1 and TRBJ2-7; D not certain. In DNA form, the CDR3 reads TGCGCCAGCAGCCAAGATCAGTCCGCCTACGAGCAGTACTTC. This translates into CASSQDQSAYEQYF.